This TCR beta chain stems from a study of memory CD4+ T cells and cytomegalovirus serostatus. Study overall: Healthy Belgian adult donors included roughly ten CMV-positive and 24 CMV-negative people. Whole-study findings and limits: Each of approximately 69 CMV-associated TCRbeta sequences occurred in one to five individuals. Suggested: most of the CMV-linked TCR signature lies in CD4+ memory cells.

The sort gate was single viable CD3+CD4+CD8-CD45RO+ cells for memory CD4+ T cells. In this sample, this clone turned up once. No antigen is known for it. This CDR3 is 16 amino acids long. V gave up 4 bases and J gave up 4 bases; unmatched junction bases: 8. In germline, CDR1 is SGHNT, CDR2 YYREEE (reference sequence). The protocol was immunoSEQ multiplex PCR, while the TCRdb copy is restricted to in-frame clones and leaves out a portion. Here the sample spans more than 45,000 clones, 81% being singletons. The genes are TRBV5-4 and TRBJ2-5; 12 bases match TRBD2. Input material: memory CD4+ T cells from blood. The receptor comes from an adult in good health and CMV-seronegative. The CDR3 sequence: CASSKNEGLAGETQYF. For the CDR3, the DNA is TGTGCCAGCAGCAAAAATGAGGGACTAGCGGGAGAGACCCAGTACTTC.